Below are 3 T cell receptor beta chains sequenced from a single sample in a study of Ad26.COV2.S vaccination and SARS-CoV-2 variants. Treatment meaning: 15 to 20 received Ad26.COV2.S at low or high dose, single or two shots; a few received placebo; per-sample allocation not given. Day 63 after the first injection of vaccine or placebo was the sampling time. Produced via immunoSEQ multiplex PCR; TCRdb's table is partial and in-frame only. The sample shows hundreds of thousands of clones, approximately 90% of them seen only once. This material consisted of peripheral blood, taken in a trial of Ad26.COV2.S vaccine versus placebo. The receptors derive from a person aged 18-60 years who received the Ad26.COV2.S COVID-19 vaccine or a placebo.

This chain joins TRBV2 and TRBJ1-1; no clear D. This CDR3 region has 13 residues. Deletions cut 5 bases from V and 0 bases from J, with 7 bases between. Germline V gives CDR1 SNHLY, CDR2 FYNNEI. DNA for the CDR3: TGTGCCAGCAGTCTACATGTGAACACTGAAGCTTTCTTT. The encoded protein is CASSLHVNTEAFF.

The genes are TRBV13 and TRBJ2-1; either TRBD1 or TRBD2 may fit D (7 bases each). Germline V gene sequence: CDR1 PRHDT, CDR2 FYEKMQ (reference sequence). The CDR3 extends over 15 amino acids. Trimming took 5 bases from V and 1 from J, leaving 12 bases between them. The CDR3 reads CASSPGGVSYNEQFF. The CDR3 nucleotides are TGTGCCAGCAGCCCAGGGGGGGTATCCTACAATGAGCAGTTCTTC. Together with reference TRBV13 and TRBJ2-1, the CDR3 gives the full variable domain: AAGVIQSPRHLIKEKRETATLKCYPIPRHDTVYWYQQGPGQDPQFLISFYEKMQSDKGSIPDRFSAQQFSDYHSELNMSSLELGDSALYFCASSPGGVSYNEQFFGPGTRLTVL.

This clone was detected once. The chain recombines TRBV5-3 with TRBJ2-5; D ambiguous. TRBV5-3 is classed as an ORF, of uncertain function. Trimming took 8 bases from V and 1 from J, leaving 15 bases between them. This CDR3 has 14 residues. CDR3 nucleotide sequence: TGTGCCAGTTATCTCCGGCTAGTCCAAGAGACCCAGTACTTC. Encoded protein: CASYLRLVQETQYF.